These 19 T cell receptor beta chains were all obtained from the same sample, sequenced in a study of Ad26.COV2.S vaccination and SARS-CoV-2 variants. Method: immunoSEQ multiplex PCR; TCRdb's copy keeps in-frame clones and lacks some. The data hold hundreds of thousands of clones, with around nine tenths observed a single time. Treatment described: roughly 19 received Ad26.COV2.S at low or high dose, single or two shots; about 5 received placebo; per-sample allocation not given. Each sample was drawn 63 days after the first injection (of vaccine or placebo). Specimen: peripheral blood, collected in a trial of Ad26.COV2.S vaccine versus placebo. The receptors shown here come from a person aged 18-65 years who received the Ad26.COV2.S COVID-19 vaccine or a placebo.

This clone was counted once. The chain has TRBV30 and TRBJ2-1; the match to TRBD2 covers 12 bases. The CDR3 runs 14 residues. Germline V CDR1 and CDR2: GTSNPN, SVGIG (reference sequence). With 7 bases clipped from V and 3 bases from J, the junction kept 4 bases outside the gene matches. CDR3 in DNA: TGTGCCTTATGGACTAGCGGGGACTACAATGAGCAGTTCTTC. Its translation: CALWTSGDYNEQFF.

This rearrangement joins TRBV3-1 (or the pseudogene TRBV3-2) to TRBJ2-7; D is ambiguous. The germline V gene encodes CDR1 LGHDT and CDR2 YNNKEL (reference sequence). CDR3 size: 16 residues. Between the trimmed V and J ends, which lost 3 bases and 0 bases, there was a span of 15 bases. The CDR3 loop is CASSHRGRLDSYEQYF. The CDR3 DNA sequence: TGTGCCAGCAGCCACCGAGGACGTCTCGACTCCTACGAGCAGTACTTC.

The rearrangement uses TRBV5-1 and TRBJ1-1, with unresolved D. CDR1 SGHRS and CDR2 YFSETQ come from the germline V gene. The CDR3 has 13 amino acids. Between the trimmed V and J ends, which lost 1 base and 3 bases, there was a span of 7 bases. The CDR3 nucleotides are TGCGCCAGCAGCTTGTTCGGAGACACTGAAGCTTTCTTT. Translation: CASSLFGDTEAFF.

This sequence joins TRBV12-3 or TRBV12-4 and TRBJ2-1, with a tentative D call TRBD2 (5 bases). The CDR3 length is 13 residues. Trimming shortened V by 6 bases and J by 1 base, and 7 bases separated the two germline ends. The CDR3 reads CASRRVSYNEQFF. CDR3 nucleotides: TGTGCCAGCAGGCGGGTATCCTACAATGAGCAGTTCTTC.

The chain couples TRBV6-5 to TRBJ1-5, with a possible D match to TRBD1 (5 bases). The CDR3 spans 13 residues. Trimming took 8 bases from V and 0 from J, leaving 8 bases between them. The germline V gene has CDR1 MNHEY and CDR2 SVGAGI. The CDR3 sequence: CASGDASNQPQHF. The CDR3 DNA reads as TGTGCCAGCGGGGACGCTAGCAATCAGCCCCAGCATTTT.

The chain couples TRBV5-4 to TRBJ2-2; 10 bases agree with TRBD2. This CDR3 has 14 amino acids. The V gene end was trimmed by 5 bases and the J gene end by 3 bases; junction bases not matched to a gene: 1. Germline CDR1 and CDR2: SGHNT and YYREEE (reference sequence). Here the CDR3 reads CASRGLADTGELFF. In DNA, the CDR3 is TGTGCCAGCAGAGGACTAGCGGACACCGGGGAGCTGTTTTTT.

A single count supports this clone. The V gene is TRBV7-9, the J gene TRBJ1-4; 9 bases line up with TRBD1. The V gene end was trimmed by 5 bases and the J gene end by 8 bases; junction bases not matched to a gene: 9. The CDR3 sequence is 15 residues long. Germline V lookup: CDR1 SEHNR, CDR2 FQNEAQ (reference sequence). CDR3 nucleotide sequence: TGTGCCAGCAGCACCGCCGGGACAGGGAGGGAAAAACTGTTTTTT. Its translation is CASSTAGTGREKLFF.

The chain recombines TRBV19 with TRBJ2-2, with TRBD2 as a possible D gene (5 bases). CDR3 size: 14 residues. Per the germline V gene, CDR1 is LNHDA and CDR2 is SQIVND (reference sequence). V lost 6 bases, J lost 6 bases, and 14 bases lay in between. As DNA, the CDR3 is TGTGCCAGTAGCCCCCCGGGGAAACCCGGGGAGCTGTTTTTT. It yields the protein CASSPPGKPGELFF.

The chain combines TRBV25-1 with TRBJ2-2; D possibly corresponds to TRBD2 (7 bases). Trimming cost V 8 bases and J 3 bases, with 19 bases left between them. Germline CDR1 reads MGHDK; CDR2 reads SYGVNS. The CDR3 has 16 residues. For the CDR3, the DNA is TGTGCCAGCGGAAGGGGGGAGGGGGTAGACACCGGGGAGCTGTTTTTT. It is translated as CASGRGEGVDTGELFF.

The V gene is TRBV7-9, the J gene TRBJ2-1, with 12 bases that match TRBD2. The trim removed 5 bases at V and 9 bases at J, leaving 11 bases unmatched. Germline assignment: CDR1 SEHNR and CDR2 FQNEAQ (reference sequence). The CDR3 is 16 amino acids. The CDR3 sequence is CASSLLLAGGPGEQFF. DNA of the CDR3: TGTGCCAGCAGCCTCCTCCTAGCGGGAGGGCCCGGTGAGCAGTTCTTC.

This chain joins TRBV29-1 and TRBJ2-6; D is ambiguous. The CDR3 is made up of 14 amino acids. Trimming removed 4 bases from V and 0 bases from J, with 7 bases in between. CDR1 is SQVTM, CDR2 ANQGSEA, per germline. CDR3 DNA: TGCAGCGTTGCCGAGAACTCTGGGGCCAACGTCCTGACTTTC. Translated, it gives CSVAENSGANVLTF.

The genes are TRBV19 and TRBJ1-3, with D hard to call. CDR1 and CDR2 (germline): LNHDA, SQIVND (reference sequence). Between the trimmed V and J ends, which lost 3 bases and 0 bases, there was a span of 6 bases. This CDR3 contains 14 residues. The CDR3 loop is CASSMVASGNTIYF. CDR3 DNA: TGTGCCAGTAGTATGGTAGCCTCTGGAAACACCATATATTTT.

V and J are TRBV6-5 and TRBJ2-5, with a tentative D call TRBD2 (6 bases). V was pared by 4 bases and J by 2 bases, with 14 bases between. This CDR3 comprises 15 residues. Germline loops: CDR1 MNHEY, CDR2 SVGAGI. This CDR3 reads CASSWTPSEQETQYF. The CDR3 DNA is TGTGCCAGCAGTTGGACCCCTAGCGAACAAGAGACCCAGTACTTC.

The rearrangement links TRBV9 to TRBJ2-3, with 12 bases lining up with TRBD2. V was clipped by 4 bases and J by 2 bases; unmatched bases: 8. Germline CDR1 SGDLS, CDR2 YYNGEE. The CDR3 is 17 residues long. The CDR3: CASSPGTSGFNTDTQYF. The CDR3 DNA reads as TGTGCCAGCAGCCCCGGGACTAGCGGGTTTAACACAGATACGCAGTATTTT.

This chain connects TRBV7-2 to TRBJ2-3; TRBD2 matches 7 bases. Trimming took 1 base from V and 3 from J; bases not matched to a gene: 10. This CDR3 has 17 residues. Germline V gene lookup returns CDR1 SGHTA and CDR2 FQGNSA. The CDR3 DNA sequence: TGTGCCAGCAGCTTAGACTCCGGGACTACAATAACAGATACGCAGTATTTT. Translated: CASSLDSGTTITDTQYF.

The genes are TRBV11-2 and TRBJ2-5, with 9 bases aligning to TRBD1. CDR1 is SGHAT and CDR2 is FQNNGV in the germline V gene. CDR3 size: 14 residues. Trimming took 4 bases from V and 4 from J; bases not matched to a gene: 4. CDR3 in DNA: TGTGCCAGCAGCTCCCCGGACAGGGGAGAGACCCAGTACTTC. The encoded protein is CASSSPDRGETQYF.

This chain connects TRBV5-1 to TRBJ2-7, with 11 bases identical to TRBD1. Germline V gives CDR1 SGHRS, CDR2 YFSETQ. The CDR3 is 14 amino acids. The V and J ends lost 4 bases and 4 bases, in that order; junction bases with no gene match: 4. The CDR3 DNA follows: TGCGCCAGCAGCACCGGACAGGGGGCATACGAGCAGTACTTC. This gives the protein CASSTGQGAYEQYF.

The chain couples TRBV7-9 to TRBJ2-6; D may be TRBD1 or TRBD2 (5 bases each). V lost 0 bases and J 0 bases, leaving 15 bases between the germline ends. The CDR3 length is 19 residues. Germline values: CDR1 SEHNR, CDR2 FQNEAQ (reference sequence). CDR3 nucleotides: TGTGCCAGCAGCTTAGCTCGTCCCGGGACCTTCTCTGGGGCCAACGTCCTGACTTTC. It translates to CASSLARPGTFSGANVLTF.

The V gene is TRBV10-3, the J gene TRBJ2-5; TRBD2 is a possible D gene (5 bases). This CDR3 is built from 15 residues. V was trimmed by 5 bases and J by 3 bases, leaving 16 bases between them. CDR1 is ENHRY and CDR2 is SYGVKD in the germline V gene. CDR3 nucleotides: TGTGCCATCAGTCCCTTCGGGGTGACCAAAGAGACCCAGTACTTC. Its protein product is CAISPFGVTKETQYF.